A single sample is the source of the 14 T cell receptor beta chains below, sequenced in a study of cytomegalovirus exposure and HLA in healthy donors. Assay: immunoSEQ multiplex PCR; the TCRdb copy retains only in-frame clones and omits some. There are about 110,000 clones in the sample; about 87% occur only once, and 1.8% lies in the top ten. Sequenced: PBMCs. The receptors were gathered from a woman aged 18-35 years in good health and CMV-seropositive.

This chain uses TRBV19 with TRBJ1-2; TRBD1 is a possible D gene (6 bases). Germline assignment: CDR1 LNHDA and CDR2 SQIVND (reference sequence). V lost 3 bases, J lost 6 bases, and 17 bases lay in between. The CDR3 spans 15 residues. CDR3 sequence (DNA): TGTGCCAGTAGTATCGGGACAAGGGGGGGTGATGGCTACACCTTC. It translates to CASSIGTRGGDGYTF.

The V call is TRBV7-9, the J call TRBJ2-7; possibly TRBD2 for D (6 bases). The germline V gene encodes CDR1 SEHNR and CDR2 FQNEAQ (reference sequence). V gave up 4 bases and J gave up 3 bases, with 13 bases separating them. This CDR3 has 14 amino acids. CDR3 region: CASSSGESYYEQYV. Here the CDR3 DNA reads TGTGCCAGCAGCTCGGGGGAGTCATACTACGAGCAGTACGTC.

The chain is built from TRBV4-2 and TRBJ2-7, with 7 bases that match TRBD1. CDR1 LGHNA and CDR2 YNFKEQ come from the germline V gene. The CDR3 length is 15 residues. The V and J ends lost 1 base and 0 bases, in that order; junction bases with no gene match: 3. The DNA for the CDR3 is TGTGCCAGCAGCCAAGCCGGGACAGACTCCTACGAGCAGTACTTC. It translates to CASSQAGTDSYEQYF.

About this clone itself: Its ends do not fully match the called genes, so a read error is possible. V usage is TRBV18 and J usage is TRBJ2-7; 7 positions agree with TRBD1. Germline V gene sequence: CDR1 KGHSH, CDR2 LQKENI. This CDR3 has 13 amino acids. CDR3 nucleotide sequence: TGTGCCAGCTTACCACAGGGGATAAGGGAGCAGTACTTC. Its translation is CASLPQGIREQYF.

J is TRBJ2-7 and V is TRBV25-1, with D hard to call. The germline CDR1 and CDR2 sequences are MGHDK and SYGVNS. The CDR3 covers 14 residues. Between the trimmed V and J ends, which lost 3 bases and 7 bases, there was a span of 16 bases. The CDR3 loop reads CASSDPTSRREQYF. The DNA for the CDR3 is TGTGCCAGCAGTGATCCCACCTCCCGCCGGGAGCAGTACTTC.

The chain recombines TRBV2 with TRBJ2-5; 9 nucleotides align to TRBD1. V shed 6 bases and J 2 bases; nucleotides not matched to a gene: 4. Per germline, CDR1 SNHLY and CDR2 FYNNEI. The length of the CDR3 is 14 residues. The CDR3 DNA sequence: TGTGCCAGCAGGGGCGACAGGGGGCAAGAGACCCAGTACTTC. It translates to CASRGDRGQETQYF.

This clone has a handful of counts. The chain uses TRBV10-3 and TRBJ1-2; 8 positions match TRBD1. Germline V gene data show CDR1 as ENHRY and CDR2 as SYGVKD. This CDR3 comprises 13 residues. V shed 10 bases, J shed 4 bases, and the junction held 8 bases outside the gene matches. The CDR3 spells CATSGQAVYGYTF. In DNA, the CDR3 is TGTGCCACCTCGGGACAGGCGGTCTATGGCTACACCTTC.

V gene TRBV27 combines with J gene TRBJ1-2; D not certain. The V end lost 0 bases, the J end lost 7 bases, and 15 bases lay between the germline ends. CDR3 size: 15 residues. Germline CDR1 is MNHEY and CDR2 is SMNVEV (reference sequence). CDR3 sequence (DNA): TGTGCCAGCAGTTTATCGAGATCTCGAGACACTGGCTACACCTTC. Translation gives CASSLSRSRDTGYTF.

This chain links TRBV5-8 with TRBJ1-4, with D possibly being TRBD1 (5 bases). Between the trimmed V and J ends, which lost 7 bases and 3 bases, there was a span of 19 bases. CDR1 SGHTS and CDR2 YDEGEE come from the germline V gene. The CDR3 sequence is 16 residues long. The CDR3 here is CASRSIGGAANEKLFF. The CDR3 DNA follows: TGTGCCAGCCGATCAATCGGGGGTGCGGCTAATGAAAAACTGTTTTTT.

The chain employs TRBV13 and TRBJ2-5; 14 positions agree with TRBD2. This CDR3 comprises 17 residues. V lost 4 bases and J lost 1; bases outside the gene matches: 5. The germline V gene has CDR1 PRHDT and CDR2 FYEKMQ (reference sequence). In nucleotides, the CDR3 is TGTGCCAGCAGCTCCGGACTAGCGGGGGGCCCCCAAGAGACCCAGTACTTC. Its protein is CASSSGLAGGPQETQYF.

This chain links TRBV29-1 with TRBJ1-2; D is unresolved. V was clipped by 3 bases and J by 7 bases, with 15 bases between them. The germline gives CDR1 SQVTM, CDR2 ANQGSEA. This CDR3 is built from 13 residues. The CDR3 loop is CSVEGWVSGGYTF. CDR3 DNA: TGCAGCGTTGAGGGCTGGGTAAGCGGTGGCTACACCTTC.

This clone came up once. CDR3 sequence reads: CAIKLGANTGELFF. In nucleotides, the CDR3 is TGTGCCATCAAACTGGGCGCGAACACCGGGGAGCTGTTTTTT. The chain links TRBV10-3 to TRBJ2-2; D gene ambiguous. The CDR3 has 14 amino acids. Looked up from germline, CDR1 is ENHRY and CDR2 is SYGVKD. V was pared by 7 bases and J by 0 bases, with 9 bases between.

The gene calls are TRBV10-1 and TRBJ1-5; D is unclear. The germline CDR1 and CDR2 sequences are WNHNN and SYGVQD (reference sequence). Trimming pared 3 bases from V and 3 bases from J, leaving 15 bases between. The CDR3 totals 16 residues. The CDR3 DNA is TGCGCCAGCAGTGATATACCGGACTGCCTCAATCAGCCCCAGCATTTT. This sequence encodes CASSDIPDCLNQPQHF.

The V call is TRBV28, the J call TRBJ2-7, with D perhaps matching TRBD1 (6 bases). V was trimmed by 5 bases and J by 1 base, leaving 9 bases between them. The germline gives CDR1 MDHEN, CDR2 SYDVKM. CDR3 length: 13 amino acids. CDR3 sequence: CASSGTISYEQYF. CDR3 coding DNA: TGTGCCAGCAGTGGGACAATTTCCTACGAGCAGTACTTC.